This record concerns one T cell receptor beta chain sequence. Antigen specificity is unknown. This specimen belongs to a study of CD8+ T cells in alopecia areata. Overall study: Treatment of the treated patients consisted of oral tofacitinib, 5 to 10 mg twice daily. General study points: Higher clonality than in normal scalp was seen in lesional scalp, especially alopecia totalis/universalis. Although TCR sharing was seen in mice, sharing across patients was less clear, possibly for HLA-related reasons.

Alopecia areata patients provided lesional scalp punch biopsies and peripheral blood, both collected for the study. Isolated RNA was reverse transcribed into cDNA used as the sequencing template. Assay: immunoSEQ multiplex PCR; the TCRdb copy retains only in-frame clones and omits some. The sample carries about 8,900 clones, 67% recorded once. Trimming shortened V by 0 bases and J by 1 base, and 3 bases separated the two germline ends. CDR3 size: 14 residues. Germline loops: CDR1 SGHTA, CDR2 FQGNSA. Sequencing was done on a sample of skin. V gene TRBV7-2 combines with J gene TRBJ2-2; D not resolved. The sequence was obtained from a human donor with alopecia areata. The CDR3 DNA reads TGTGCCAGCAGCTTAGCCTTGAACACCGGGGAGCTGTTTTTT. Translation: CASSLALNTGELFF.